Listed below are T cell receptor beta chains from one sample, sequenced in a study of blood T cell repertoires in COVID-19. Sequencing was performed with immunoSEQ multiplex PCR; in TCRdb, only in-frame clones are kept and a portion is missing. The repertoire includes 200,000 or so clones, around 89% of them detected once, and approximately 8.2% sits in the top ten. Sequencing input: PBMCs or T cells enriched from blood (not recorded which). Every receptor here comes from a woman younger than 35 who had recovered from COVID-19. CDR3s include the opening cysteine and the closing phenylalanine or tryptophan. D genes are given only for firm matches.

v_gene: TRBV9
d_gene: TRBD1
j_gene: TRBJ1-1
CDR3aa: CASTRPGQGYEAFF

v_gene: TRBV19
d_gene: -
j_gene: TRBJ1-2
CDR3aa: CASSIDPSGIYGYTF

v_gene: TRBV29-1
d_gene: TRBD1
j_gene: TRBJ2-7
CDR3aa: CSVGTGGSGEQYF

v_gene: TRBV4-1
d_gene: -
j_gene: TRBJ2-7
CDR3aa: CASSQDGTRFYEQYF

v_gene: TRBV10-3
d_gene: -
j_gene: TRBJ1-5
CDR3aa: CAAQGGNQPQHF

v_gene: TRBV4-1
d_gene: -
j_gene: TRBJ2-7
CDR3aa: CASSQRRFTYEQYF

v_gene: TRBV5-4
d_gene: TRBD2
j_gene: TRBJ2-5
CDR3aa: CASSLTGTSQKTQYF

v_gene: TRBV29-1
d_gene: TRBD1
j_gene: TRBJ2-3
CDR3aa: CSAHRDSHTTDLDTQYF

v_gene: TRBV3-1/TRBV3-2
d_gene: -
j_gene: TRBJ1-1
CDR3aa: CASSQDREATEAFF

v_gene: TRBV10-3
d_gene: -
j_gene: TRBJ2-7
CDR3aa: CAISEEVGSDEQYF

v_gene: TRBV7-7
d_gene: -
j_gene: TRBJ2-2
CDR3aa: CASSKTGFTGELFF

v_gene: TRBV6-5
d_gene: TRBD2
j_gene: TRBJ2-2
CDR3aa: CASRMTSGDSGELFF

v_gene: TRBV5-6
d_gene: -
j_gene: TRBJ1-6
CDR3aa: CASSPLGDSPLHF

v_gene: TRBV3-1/TRBV3-2
d_gene: -
j_gene: TRBJ2-5
CDR3aa: CASSQEGSLGETQYF

v_gene: TRBV3-1/TRBV3-2
d_gene: -
j_gene: TRBJ2-3
CDR3aa: CASSQSFSTDTQYF

v_gene: TRBV5-1
d_gene: -
j_gene: TRBJ1-2
CDR3aa: CASSRTGGRNYGYTF

v_gene: TRBV28
d_gene: -
j_gene: TRBJ1-5
CDR3aa: CASSSPLQPQHF

v_gene: TRBV7-9
d_gene: -
j_gene: TRBJ1-2
CDR3aa: CASSLESTADGGYTF

v_gene: TRBV5-1
d_gene: -
j_gene: TRBJ2-1
CDR3aa: CASSWAGPTHVNEQFF